This T cell receptor beta chain was captured in a study of T cells in narcolepsy. Turning to the study itself: Healthy controls were enrolled alongside patients with narcolepsy type 1 or type 2.

This CDR3 is 15 amino acids long. V was cut by 6 bases and J by 1 base, with 12 bases left in between. Looked up from germline, CDR1 is SEHNR and CDR2 is FQNEAQ (reference sequence). The repertoire was sequenced with immunoSEQ multiplex PCR; TCRdb's copy has only in-frame clones and lacks some. The table has 27,000 or so clones, around four fifths seen once. Study-level points and caveats: Autoreactive clonotypes reportedly recurred in blood of same and different patients, not controls. Comparing one patient's CSF and blood CD4+ clonotypes highlighted HCRT- and TRIB2-specific autoreactive clonotypes. No autoreactive T cell clone sequences appeared in some memory CD4+ repertoires.

Note on this clone: As yet, its antigen is unknown.

This rearrangement joins TRBV7-9 to TRBJ2-2, with D perhaps matching TRBD1 or TRBD2 (5 bases each). This TCR came from a human donor with narcolepsy. Sequenced sample: CD45RA- memory CD4+ T cells from PBMCs. The chain's CDR3 is CASSLGRLNTGELFF. CDR3 in DNA: TGTGCCAGCAGTTTGGGACGGCTGAACACCGGGGAGCTGTTTTTT.